One sample yielded the 2 T cell receptor beta chains listed below, sequenced in a study of CD4 and CD8 cells across lung adenocarcinoma regions. TCRdb re-derived calls from the PCR reads in MiXCR, one entry per CDR3 protein. The table records approximately 3,000 distinct CDR3 sequences, less than 65% of them present only once. What was sequenced was CD4+ T cells from the margin of a lung tumor. Receptor source: a female donor with lung adenocarcinoma. The CD4 and CD8 labels of this study may be unreliable.

The V gene is TRBV6-5, the J gene TRBJ2-1; TRBD2 aligns across 8 bases. Losses at the gene ends were 0 bases for V and 8 bases for J; bases not matched to a gene: 9. The CDR3 runs 16 residues. Germline V gene data show CDR1 as MNHEY and CDR2 as SVGAGI. For the CDR3, the DNA is TGTGCCAGCAGTTACTCGAACCCGGGACTAGTCCATGAGCAGTTCTTC. Its translation is CASSYSNPGLVHEQFF.

J is TRBJ1-5 and V is TRBV6-1, with D possibly matching TRBD1 (5 bases). Trimming cost V 3 bases and J 1 base, with 13 bases left between them. This CDR3 spans 16 amino acids. Germline loops: CDR1 MNHNS, CDR2 SASEGT. CDR3 sequence: CASSEWGRASNQPQHF. CDR3 bases: TGTGCCAGCAGTGAGTGGGGCAGGGCAAGCAATCAGCCCCAGCATTTT.